This TCR beta chain is from a study of blood T cell repertoires in COVID-19. Overall study context: Spain, Italy and the United States supplied samples that represented acute and convalescent COVID-19. T cells, B-cell-depleted T cells, or PBMCs supplied cDNA or gDNA.

In the original analysis: Reference gene primer amplification gave estimated nucleated cell counts. Only in-frame clones appear in the TCRdb table, and some are missing; sequencing was by immunoSEQ multiplex PCR. That table supplies the V and J calls and clone size; D and trimming were determined from the DNA. This table has around 250,000 clones, roughly 80% appearing once. The CDR3 length is 16 residues. J was trimmed by 5 bases and V by 1 base; bases with no gene match: 8. Germline V lookup: CDR1 SEHNR, CDR2 FQNEAQ (reference sequence). Sequencing was done on a sample of peripheral blood. This receptor was taken from a woman under 30 with acute or convalescent COVID-19. This sequence joins TRBV7-9 and TRBJ1-2; 9 bases match TRBD1. CDR3 sequence (DNA): TGTGCCAGCAGCTTAGGGTTATCCGGGACAGGGTATGGCTACACCTTC. Protein: CASSLGLSGTGYGYTF.